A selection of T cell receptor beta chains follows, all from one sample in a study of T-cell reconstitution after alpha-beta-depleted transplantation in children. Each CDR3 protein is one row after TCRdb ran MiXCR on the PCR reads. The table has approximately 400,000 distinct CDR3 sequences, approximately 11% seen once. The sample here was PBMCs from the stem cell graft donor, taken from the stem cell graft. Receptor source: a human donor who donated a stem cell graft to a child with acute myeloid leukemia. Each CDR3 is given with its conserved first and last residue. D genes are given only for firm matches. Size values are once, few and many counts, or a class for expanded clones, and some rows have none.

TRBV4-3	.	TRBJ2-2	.	TGCGCCAGCAGCCAATGGACAGAGGGGACCGGGGAGCTGTTTTTT	CASSQWTEGTGELFF
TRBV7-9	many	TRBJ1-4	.	TGTGCCAGCAGCTTAACACAGGGTTCAAATGAAAAACTGTTTTTT	CASSLTQGSNEKLFF
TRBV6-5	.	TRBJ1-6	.	TGTGCCAGCAGTTATTTAGGTCCGGACAAGGATAATTCACCCCTCCACTTT	CASSYLGPDKDNSPLHF
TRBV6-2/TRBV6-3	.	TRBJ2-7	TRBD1	TGTGCCAGCAGTCCGGGACAGTACACCTACGAGCAGTACTTC	CASSPGQYTYEQYF
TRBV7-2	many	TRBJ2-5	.	TGTGCCAGCTCACGGGATACCTCGGAGGAGACCCAGTACTTC	CASSRDTSEETQYF
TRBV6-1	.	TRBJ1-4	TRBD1	TGTGCCAGCAGCCACGAAGGGGACAGGGGTAATGAAAAACTGTTTTTT	CASSHEGDRGNEKLFF
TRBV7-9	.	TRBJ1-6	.	TGTGCCAGCAGCTCCAGTGGGTCACCCCTCCACTTT	CASSSSGSPLHF
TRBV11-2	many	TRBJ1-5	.	TGTGCCAGCAGCGGACGGGGGGATCAGCCCCAGCATTTT	CASSGRGDQPQHF
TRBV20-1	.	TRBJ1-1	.	TGCAGTGCTAAAGGTGTCGCTGAAGCTTTCTTT	CSAKGVAEAFF
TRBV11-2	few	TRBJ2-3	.	TGTGCCAGCCTGGGGACGCACACAGATACGCAGTATTTT	CASLGTHTDTQYF
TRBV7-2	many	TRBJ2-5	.	TGTGCCAGCGCGCGGGGGCAGGGCACTTTCCAAGAGACCCAGTACTTC	CASARGQGTFQETQYF
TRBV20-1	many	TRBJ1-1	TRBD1	TGCAGTGCTAGAGATCTTCGTGGGACAGAAAACACTGAAGCTTTCTTT	CSARDLRGTENTEAFF
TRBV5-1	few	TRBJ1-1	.	TGCGCCAGCAGCTTTGGTCGGGGAAGGAACACTGAAGCTTTCTTT	CASSFGRGRNTEAFF
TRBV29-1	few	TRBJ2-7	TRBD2	TGCAGCGCTGGGGGCGGGAGGGGCGACGAGCAGTACTTC	CSAGGGRGDEQYF
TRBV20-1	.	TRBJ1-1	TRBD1	TGCAGTGCTAGAACTCGGGACAGGGCACAGAACACTGAAGCTTTCTTT	CSARTRDRAQNTEAFF
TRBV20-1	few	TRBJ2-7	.	TGCAGTGCCCAAGGGGGGTCCTACGAGCAGTACTTC	CSAQGGSYEQYF
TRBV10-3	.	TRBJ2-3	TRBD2	TGTGCCATCAGTGAGTCTCGGACTAGCGGGAGAGATACGCAGTATTTT	CAISESRTSGRDTQYF
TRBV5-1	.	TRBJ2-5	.	TGCGCCAGCAGCCCTGGCAGGCAATCGGAGACCCAGTACTTC	CASSPGRQSETQYF
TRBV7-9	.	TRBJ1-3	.	TGTGCCAGCAGCCCAAGTGCGTTTAGGGACTCTGGAAACACCATATATTTT	CASSPSAFRDSGNTIYF
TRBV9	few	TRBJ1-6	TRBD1	TGTGCCAGCAGTTTCAACGCCCAGGGGGCTAATTCACCCCTCCACTTT	CASSFNAQGANSPLHF
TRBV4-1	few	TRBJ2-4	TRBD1	TGCGCCAGCAGCCCAAGGCGAGGGGACAGAGCAAACATTCAGTACTTC	CASSPRRGDRANIQYF
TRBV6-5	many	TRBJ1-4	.	TGTGCCAGCAGAACCCTCTCGGTAGCCTCTAGGAAACTGTTTTTT	CASRTLSVASRKLFF
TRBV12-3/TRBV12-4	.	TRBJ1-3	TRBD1	TGTGCCAGCAGTCCTTGGACAGGGAGGCAAGAAAACACCATATATTTT	CASSPWTGRQENTIYF
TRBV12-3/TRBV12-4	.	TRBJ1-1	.	TGTGCCAGCAGTTTACAGGTTCATGAAGCTTTCTTT	CASSLQVHEAFF
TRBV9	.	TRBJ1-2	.	TGTGCCAGCAGCGTAACCGGGACGACGATCCAGAACTATGGCTACACCTTC	CASSVTGTTIQNYGYTF
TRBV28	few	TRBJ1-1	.	TGTGCCAGCAGTCAGAACCGACAAACCACGACGAAGAACACTGAAGCTTTCTTT	CASSQNRQTTTKNTEAFF
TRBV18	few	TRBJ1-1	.	TGTGCCAGCTCACCACCTACGGGGGGCACTGAAGCTTTCTTT	CASSPPTGGTEAFF
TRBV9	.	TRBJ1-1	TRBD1	TGTGCCAGCAGCGGGCCCTGGGGACAGGGGAACACTGAAGCTTTCTTT	CASSGPWGQGNTEAFF
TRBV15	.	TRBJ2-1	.	TGTGCCACCAGCAGAGATGGGCTCGCATTCAATGACCAGTTCTTC	CATSRDGLAFNDQFF
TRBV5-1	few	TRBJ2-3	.	TGCGCCAGCAGCTTGGCCGTTGGGGGGACGACAGATACGCAGTATTTT	CASSLAVGGTTDTQYF
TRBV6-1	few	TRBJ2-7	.	TGTGCCAGCAAAGACCCCGGGATTCCCTACGAGCAGTACTTC	CASKDPGIPYEQYF
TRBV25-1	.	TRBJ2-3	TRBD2	TGTGCCAGCAGGACAGACAGACTAGCGGGGACCACAGATACGCAGTATTTT	CASRTDRLAGTTDTQYF
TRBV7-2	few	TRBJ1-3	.	TGTGCCAGCGGCTGGGGCTCTGGAAACACCATATATTTT	CASGWGSGNTIYF
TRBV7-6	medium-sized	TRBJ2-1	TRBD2	TGTGCCAGCAGCTCCGCCTCTAGCGGGGGGGCCTATGAGCAGTTCTTC	CASSSASSGGAYEQFF
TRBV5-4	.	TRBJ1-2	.	TGTGCCAGCAGCTTGGGATCCGGGGTCCAGGTCTATGGCTACACCTTC	CASSLGSGVQVYGYTF
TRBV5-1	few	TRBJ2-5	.	TGCGCCAGCAGCTTGATCGGTCGGGGATCGGAGACCCAGTACTTC	CASSLIGRGSETQYF
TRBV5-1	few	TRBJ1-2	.	TGCGCCAGCAGCTTGGCAGGGCTAGGGGATGGCTACACCTTC	CASSLAGLGDGYTF
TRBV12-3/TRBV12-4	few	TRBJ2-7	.	TGTGCCAGCAGAACAGGCCCCTACGAGCAGTACTTC	CASRTGPYEQYF
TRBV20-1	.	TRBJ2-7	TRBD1	TGCAGTGCTAGTCCGTCAGGGGGTTGGAGCGCCTACGAGCAGTACTTC	CSASPSGGWSAYEQYF
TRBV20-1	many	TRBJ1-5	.	TGCAGTGCTAGTCCCGGGGGTAATCAGCCCCAGCATTTT	CSASPGGNQPQHF
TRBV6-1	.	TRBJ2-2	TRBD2	TGTGCCAGCAGGCAAACTAGCGTTACGAACACCGGGGAGCTGTTTTTT	CASRQTSVTNTGELFF
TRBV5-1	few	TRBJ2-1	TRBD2	TGCGCCAGCAGCAACGGACTAGCGGGGGCTCTGGATGAGCAGTTCTTC	CASSNGLAGALDEQFF
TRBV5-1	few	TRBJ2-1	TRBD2	TGCGCCAGCAGCTTGTCTACTAGCGGGAGATTAGGTGAGCAGTTCTTC	CASSLSTSGRLGEQFF
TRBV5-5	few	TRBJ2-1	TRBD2	TGTGCCAGCAGCTTGGTTTACAGCGGGAGTAATAATGAGCAGTTCTTC	CASSLVYSGSNNEQFF
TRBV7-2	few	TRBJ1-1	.	TGTGCCAGCAGCTTATTCCCGGGGGGGACTGAAGCTTTCTTT	CASSLFPGGTEAFF